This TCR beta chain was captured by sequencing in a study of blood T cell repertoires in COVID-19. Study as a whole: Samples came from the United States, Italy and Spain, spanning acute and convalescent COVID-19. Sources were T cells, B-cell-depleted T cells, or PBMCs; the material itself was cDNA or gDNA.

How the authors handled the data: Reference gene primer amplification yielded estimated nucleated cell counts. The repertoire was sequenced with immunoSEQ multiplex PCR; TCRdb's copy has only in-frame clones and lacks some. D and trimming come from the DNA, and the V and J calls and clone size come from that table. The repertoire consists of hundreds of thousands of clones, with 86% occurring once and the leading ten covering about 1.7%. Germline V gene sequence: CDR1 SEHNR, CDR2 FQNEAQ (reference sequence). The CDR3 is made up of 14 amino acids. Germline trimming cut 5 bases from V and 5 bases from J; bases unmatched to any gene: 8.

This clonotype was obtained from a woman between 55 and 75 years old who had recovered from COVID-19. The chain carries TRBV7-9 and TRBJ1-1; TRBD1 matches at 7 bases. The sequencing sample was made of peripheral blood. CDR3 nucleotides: TGTGCCAGCAGCCCGGGACAGCTTACGACTGAAGCTTTCTTT. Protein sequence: CASSPGQLTTEAFF.